A single sample is the source of the 14 T cell receptor beta chains below, sequenced in a study of blood T cell repertoires in COVID-19. Sequencing was performed with immunoSEQ multiplex PCR; in TCRdb, only in-frame clones are kept and a portion is missing. The sample yields about half a million clones, 80% to 90% seen once. The sequenced sample consisted of peripheral blood. All receptors derive from a human donor in a cohort sampled during active COVID-19.

This chain uses TRBV5-1 with TRBJ2-3; 8 nucleotides line up with TRBD2. Germline loops: CDR1 SGHRS, CDR2 YFSETQ. The CDR3 has 16 amino acids. The V segment lost 0 bases and the J segment 3 bases; nucleotides outside the gene matches: 6. The CDR3 sequence: CASSLDAAGVTDTQYF. The CDR3 nucleotides read TGCGCCAGCAGCTTGGATGCAGCGGGAGTAACAGATACGCAGTATTTT.

V gene TRBV7-8 combines with J gene TRBJ2-2; the match to TRBD1 covers 11 bases. Germline lookup yields CDR1 SGHVS and CDR2 FQNEAQ. With 2 bases clipped from V and 4 bases from J, the junction kept 6 bases outside the gene matches. The CDR3 covers 17 residues. The CDR3 DNA reads as TGTGCCAGCAGCTTACTAGGACAGGGGGCTATCACCGGGGAGCTGTTTTTT. Translating it yields CASSLLGQGAITGELFF.

V usage is TRBV6-1 and J usage is TRBJ1-5; 7 bases are shared with TRBD1. Germline trimming cut 0 bases from V and 1 base from J; bases unmatched to any gene: 6. In germline, CDR1 is MNHNS, CDR2 SASEGT. The CDR3 is made up of 17 amino acids. DNA for the CDR3: TGTGCCAGCAGTGAAGCATTGGACAGGCGAAGCAATCAGCCCCAGCATTTT. This sequence encodes CASSEALDRRSNQPQHF.

This chain connects TRBV2 to TRBJ1-1; D is undetermined. Germline values: CDR1 SNHLY, CDR2 FYNNEI. The CDR3 length is 13 residues. Deletions cut 7 bases from V and 1 base from J, with 10 bases between. CDR3 residues: CASNSERNTEAFF. CDR3 sequence (DNA): TGTGCCAGCAACTCGGAGAGGAACACTGAAGCTTTCTTT. Full variable domain (missing parts from reference TRBV2 and TRBJ1-1): EPEVTQTPSHQVTQMGQEVILRCVPISNHLYFYWYRQILGQKVEFLVSFYNNEISEKSEIFDDQFSVERPDGSNFTLKIRSTKLEDSAMYFCASNSERNTEAFFGQGTRLTVV.

The V gene is TRBV2, the J gene TRBJ2-1; 12 bases match TRBD1. J was trimmed by 7 bases and V by 10 bases; bases with no gene match: 8. This CDR3 is 14 amino acids long. In germline, CDR1 is SNHLY, CDR2 FYNNEI. Here the CDR3 DNA reads TGTGCCAACCACCGGGACAGGGGGCGGAATGAGCAGTTCTTC. Its translation is CANHRDRGRNEQFF.

The chain couples TRBV9 to TRBJ2-2; 13 bases map to TRBD2. Per the germline V gene, CDR1 is SGDLS and CDR2 is YYNGEE. Trimming at V came to 4 bases and at J to 5 bases, leaving 2 bases not matched to a gene. This CDR3 has 15 residues. CDR3 in amino acids: CASSILAGGTGELFF. The CDR3 coding sequence is TGTGCCAGCAGCATACTAGCGGGAGGGACCGGGGAGCTGTTTTTT.

The chain joins TRBV3-1 (or the pseudogene TRBV3-2) to TRBJ2-3; TRBD2 agrees at 8 bases. The CDR3 runs 16 residues. V was pared by 4 bases and J by 7 bases, with 13 bases of the junction left unmatched. The V gene's germline CDR1 is LGHDT and CDR2 YNNKEL (reference sequence). The CDR3 spells CASSPKELSGDYTQYF. CDR3 DNA sequence: TGTGCCAGCAGCCCGAAGGAACTTAGCGGGGACTATACGCAGTATTTT.

V and J are TRBV4-2 and TRBJ2-7, with 10 bases lining up with TRBD1. Germline assignment: CDR1 LGHNA and CDR2 YNFKEQ. V was pared by 4 bases and J by 5 bases, with 8 bases of the junction left unmatched. This CDR3 spans 15 amino acids. Here the CDR3 DNA reads TGTGCCAGCAGCCCCGGACAGGGGGGCTTAAACGAGCAGTACTTC. This codes for CASSPGQGGLNEQYF.

This clone was seen only a few times. The chain is built from TRBV3-1 (or the pseudogene TRBV3-2) and TRBJ1-1, with a possible D match to TRBD1 (5 bases). The length of the CDR3 is 12 residues. With 4 bases removed from V and 10 bases from J, the gap between germline ends came to 13 bases. CDR1 LGHDT and CDR2 YNNKEL come from the germline V gene (reference sequence). This CDR3 is CASSRQGTPAFF. The CDR3 bases are TGTGCCAGCAGCCGCCAGGGTACGCCAGCTTTCTTT.

This clone was detected only once. The gene calls are TRBV11-3 and TRBJ2-2; TRBD2 matches 8 bases. Unmatched junction bases numbered 9, after V lost 3 bases and J lost 6 bases. CDR3 size: 16 residues. Germline-derived CDR1 and CDR2 are SGHNT and YENEEA. The CDR3 region is CASSFSLAEASGELFF. In DNA, the CDR3 is TGTGCCAGCAGCTTCTCACTAGCGGAGGCCTCCGGGGAGCTGTTTTTT.

This sequence joins TRBV7-2 and TRBJ2-7; 12 nucleotides match TRBD2. Germline V gene data show CDR1 as SGHTA and CDR2 as FQGNSA. Trimming cost V 4 bases and J 5 bases; bases outside gene matches: 9. The CDR3 is 16 residues long. For the CDR3, the DNA is TGTGCCAGCAGCTCCCCAAGTCTAGCGGGAGGGCACGAGCAGTACTTC. Translated: CASSSPSLAGGHEQYF.

This clone was seen only once. The rearrangement uses TRBV7-3 and TRBJ2-3; TRBD1 matches at 8 bases. V lost 5 bases and J lost 2; bases outside the gene matches: 9. The germline V gene has CDR1 SGHTA and CDR2 FQGTGA. The CDR3 contains 16 residues. DNA of the CDR3: TGTGCCAGCAGCGCGGCAGGGGGCGAGGTCACAGATACGCAGTATTTT. Translated, it gives CASSAAGGEVTDTQYF.

This clone appeared a few times. The chain combines TRBV6-6 with TRBJ2-7; D ambiguous. The CDR3 has 12 residues. The V gene's germline CDR1 is MNHNY and CDR2 SVGAGI (reference sequence). The V and J ends lost 6 bases and 6 bases respectively, with 12 bases between them. CDR3 DNA sequence: TGTGCCAGCAGCTCCCCCCGCGGCGAGCAGTACTTC. This gives the protein CASSSPRGEQYF.

The chain joins TRBV9 to TRBJ2-7; no reliable D call. The germline V and J ends were trimmed by 0 bases and 1 base, with 5 bases remaining between them. The CDR3 is 13 amino acids. The germline CDR1 and CDR2 sequences are SGDLS and YYNGEE. The CDR3, as DNA: TGTGCCAGCAGCGTAGCGACTTCCTACGAGCAGTACTTC. It encodes CASSVATSYEQYF.